What follows are 7 T cell receptor beta chains derived from one specimen sequenced in a study of blood T cell repertoires in COVID-19. Sequencing used immunoSEQ multiplex PCR; TCRdb keeps in-frame clones, though not all of them. The sample lists roughly 250,000 clones, about 76% occurring once. Input material: peripheral blood. The receptors come from a woman in her sixties with active or convalescent COVID-19.

The V and J genes are TRBV7-9 and TRBJ1-2; 8 bases are shared with TRBD1. V was pared by 4 bases and J by 2 bases, with 6 bases of the junction left unmatched. The CDR3 is 15 amino acids. Germline loops: CDR1 SEHNR, CDR2 FQNEAQ (reference sequence). CDR3 sequence reads: CASSSGGAVNYGYTF. CDR3 nucleotides: TGTGCCAGCAGCTCAGGGGGCGCGGTAAACTATGGCTACACCTTC.

The chain carries TRBV28 and TRBJ2-5, with 8 bases that match TRBD2. Trimming at V came to 7 bases and at J to 1 base, leaving 14 bases not matched to a gene. Germline V gene sequence: CDR1 MDHEN, CDR2 SYDVKM. The CDR3 loop spans 17 amino acids. This CDR3 reads CASTHFGQRGFQETQYF. CDR3 bases: TGTGCCAGCACCCACTTCGGCCAGCGGGGGTTCCAAGAGACCCAGTACTTC.

The chain has TRBV28 and TRBJ2-1; 10 bases are shared with TRBD2. The junction had 7 bases not matched to a gene; V was cut back by 6 bases and J by 5 bases. This CDR3 is built from 15 residues. Germline CDR1 and CDR2: MDHEN and SYDVKM. Written as DNA, the CDR3 is TGTGCCAGCAGACCCGGACTAGCGGACCACAATGAGCAGTTCTTC. Encoded protein: CASRPGLADHNEQFF.

This chain joins TRBV5-4 and TRBJ2-5; TRBD1 matches at 9 bases. CDR3 length: 13 residues. From germline, CDR1 is SGHNT and CDR2 YYREEE (reference sequence). With 4 bases clipped from V and 4 bases from J, the junction kept 2 bases outside the gene matches. The CDR3 here is CASSKTGGETQYF. Here the CDR3 DNA reads TGTGCCAGCAGCAAGACAGGGGGAGAGACCCAGTACTTC. Together with reference TRBV5-4 and TRBJ2-5, the CDR3 gives the full variable domain: ETGVTQSPTHLIKTRGQQVTLRCSSQSGHNTVSWYQQALGQGPQFIFQYYREEENGRGNFPPRFSGLQFPNYSSELNVNALELDDSALYLCASSKTGGETQYFGPGTRLLVL.

This clone turned up a few times. This chain links TRBV11-1 with TRBJ1-2; 7 bases match TRBD1. The germline gives CDR1 SGHAT, CDR2 FQDESV (reference sequence). V was clipped by 4 bases and J by 4 bases; unmatched bases: 9. This CDR3 has 15 amino acids. The CDR3 DNA sequence: TGTGCCAGCAGCTCCTATAGGGGGCCCCGCTATGGCTACACCTTC. Its protein is CASSSYRGPRYGYTF.

The CDR3, as DNA: TGTGCCAGCAGCCTTGAGGGACACACAGAGCAGTTCTTC. Protein: CASSLEGHTEQFF. The chain recombines TRBV4-2 with TRBJ2-1, with D maybe TRBD1 (6 bases). The CDR3 loop spans 13 amino acids. The ends were cut back, 4 bases at V and 10 bases at J, with 14 bases in the middle. CDR1 and CDR2 from the germline V gene are LGHNA and YNFKEQ.

This chain joins TRBV4-3 and TRBJ1-6; a weak D match, TRBD1 (5 bases). V dropped 0 bases and J dropped 7 bases, with 7 bases sitting between them. This CDR3 region has 14 residues. Germline V lookup: CDR1 LGHNA, CDR2 YSLEER. Here the CDR3 DNA reads TGCGCCAGCAGCCAAGAGTACAGGAATTCACCCCTCCACTTT. It translates to CASSQEYRNSPLHF.